This is a list of T cell receptor beta chains from one sample in a study of blood T cell repertoires in COVID-19. Repertoires were generated with immunoSEQ multiplex PCR, while TCRdb's copy carries only in-frame clones and drops some. The profile shows tens of thousands of clones, almost 80% of them singletons. Sequenced material: PBMCs or T cells enriched from blood (not recorded which). The receptors were sampled from a woman between 50 and 59 years old with acute COVID-19. Both conserved end residues are part of each CDR3. D genes are given only for firm matches.

d_gene,v_gene,j_gene,CDR3aa,CDR3nt
.,TRBV4-1,TRBJ2-2,CASSQDRRGGNTGELFF,TGCGCCAGCAGCCAAGATAGGAGGGGGGGCAACACCGGGGAGCTGTTTTTT
TRBD1,TRBV18,TRBJ2-5,CASSLGTGGEETQYF,TGTGCCAGCTCACTCGGGACAGGGGGCGAGGAGACCCAGTACTTC
.,TRBV9,TRBJ2-2,CASSEPFTGPDTGELFF,TGTGCCAGCAGCGAACCTTTCACAGGGCCCGACACCGGGGAGCTGTTTTTT
.,TRBV11-1,TRBJ2-5,CASSFRGAQAQYF,TGTGCCAGCAGCTTCCGTGGGGCGCAGGCCCAGTACTTC
.,TRBV29-1,TRBJ2-4,CSVKQGFWDGGAKDIQYF,TGCAGCGTTAAACAGGGGTTTTGGGACGGGGGGGCCAAGGACATTCAGTACTTC
TRBD1,TRBV6-5,TRBJ1-2,CASSYLRTGGGYGYTF,TGTGCCAGCAGTTACTTAAGAACAGGGGGCGGCTATGGCTACACCTTC
.,TRBV27,TRBJ2-1,CASSLRERYNEQFF,TGTGCCAGCAGTTTAAGGGAGCGGTACAATGAGCAGTTCTTC
TRBD2,TRBV3-1/TRBV3-2,TRBJ2-1,CASSETLAGSNEQFF,TGTGCCAGCAGCGAAACTTTAGCGGGGAGCAATGAGCAGTTCTTC
TRBD2,TRBV4-1,TRBJ2-1,CASSQDPPGRGAYNEQFF,TGCGCCAGCAGCCAAGATCCCCCTGGGCGGGGGGCGTACAATGAGCAGTTCTTC
.,TRBV24-1,TRBJ2-7,CANFSDRDSYEQYF,TGTGCCAATTTCTCGGACAGAGACTCCTACGAGCAGTACTTC
TRBD1,TRBV19,TRBJ1-5,CASSMGQGKGNQPQHF,TGTGCCAGTAGTATGGGACAGGGAAAAGGCAATCAGCCCCAGCATTTT
.,TRBV30,TRBJ1-3,CAWSEDNQGSTIYF,TGTGCCTGGAGCGAAGATAATCAGGGAAGCACCATATATTTT
.,TRBV21-1,TRBJ1-3,CASSRTGSNSGNTIYF,TGTGCCAGCAGCAGGACGGGGTCTAACTCTGGAAACACCATATATTTT
.,TRBV7-8,TRBJ1-5,CASSLGHQTYSNQPQHF,TGTGCCAGCAGCCTCGGACACCAAACCTATAGCAATCAGCCCCAGCATTTT
TRBD1,TRBV9,TRBJ1-1,CASSVEQGGNTEAFF,TGTGCCAGCAGCGTCGAACAGGGGGGGAACACTGAAGCTTTCTTT